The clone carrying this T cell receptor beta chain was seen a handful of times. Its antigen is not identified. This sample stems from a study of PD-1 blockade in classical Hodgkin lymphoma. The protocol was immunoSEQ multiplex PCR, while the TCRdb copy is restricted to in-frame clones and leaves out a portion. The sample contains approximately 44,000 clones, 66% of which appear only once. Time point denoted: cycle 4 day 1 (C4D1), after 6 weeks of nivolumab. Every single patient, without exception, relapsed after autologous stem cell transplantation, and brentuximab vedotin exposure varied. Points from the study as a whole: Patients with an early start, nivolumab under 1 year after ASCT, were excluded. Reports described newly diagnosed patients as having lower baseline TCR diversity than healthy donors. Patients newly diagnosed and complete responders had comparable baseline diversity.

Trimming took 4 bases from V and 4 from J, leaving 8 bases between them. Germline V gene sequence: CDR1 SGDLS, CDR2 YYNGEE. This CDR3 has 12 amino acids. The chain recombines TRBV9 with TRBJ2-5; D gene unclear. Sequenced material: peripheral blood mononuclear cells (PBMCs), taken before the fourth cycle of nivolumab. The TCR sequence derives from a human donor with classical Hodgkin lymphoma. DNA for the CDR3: TGTGCCAGCAGCCTCAAAGGAGAGACCCAGTACTTC. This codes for CASSLKGETQYF.